The rows below give T cell receptor beta chains drawn from one sample of a study of cytomegalovirus exposure and HLA in healthy donors. Clones were sequenced by immunoSEQ multiplex PCR, and TCRdb holds only the in-frame ones, with some missing. The top ten clones hold 15% of a sample with 75,000 to 90,000 clones, around 66% of them seen once. The sample comprised PBMCs. The receptors here all came from a woman between 40 and 50 years old in good health and CMV-seropositive. CDR3s include the opening cysteine and the closing phenylalanine or tryptophan. D genes are given only for firm matches. The size of a clone is reported for some rows only, either as once, few or many, or as a class for expanded clones.

15	TRBJ2-6	once	TRBV10-3	NA	TGTGCCATCAGTGACTTGCGCTCTGGGGCCAACGTCCTGGCTTTC	CAISDLRSGANVLAF
15	TRBJ2-1	NA	TRBV5-1	TRBD2	TGCGCCAGCAGCCCATTAGCGGGTACGTACAATGAGCAGTTCTTC	CASSPLAGTYNEQFF
16	TRBJ2-2	NA	TRBV7-2	NA	TGTGCCAGCAGCTTATTTAGCGGCACGAACACCGGGGAGCTGTTTTTT	CASSLFSGTNTGELFF
14	TRBJ2-3	NA	TRBV19	NA	TGTGCCAGTAGTATCTCTACTAGCACAGATACGCAGTATTTT	CASSISTSTDTQYF
15	TRBJ1-1	NA	TRBV5-5	TRBD1	TGTGCCAGCAGCTCCCGGACAGGGGCGAACACTGAAGCTTTCTTT	CASSSRTGANTEAFF
15	TRBJ2-3	few	TRBV6-5	NA	TGTGCCAGCAGCTATGGGGGGAGGGGACATCGGGCGCAGTATTTT	CASSYGGRGHRAQYF
18	TRBJ2-7	few	TRBV18	NA	TGTGCCAGCTCACCGGTGGCGCAGGGATCACGAGCCTCCTACGAGCAGTACTTC	CASSPVAQGSRASYEQYF
14	TRBJ2-1	NA	TRBV27	NA	TGTGCCAGCAGTAGGGAGGACGTGAGGAATGAGCAGTTCTTC	CASSREDVRNEQFF
11	TRBJ1-1	NA	TRBV28	NA	TGTGCCACCCAGGGGAACACTGAAGCTTTCTTT	CATQGNTEAFF
15	TRBJ1-2	NA	TRBV21-1	NA	TGTGCCAGCAGCAGAGATGACAGGGGCTATCGGGGCTACACCTTC	CASSRDDRGYRGYTF
16	TRBJ1-2	NA	TRBV27	NA	TGTGCCAGCAGTTTATCCCCGCGGGGGGCGGACTATGGCTACACCTTC	CASSLSPRGADYGYTF
14	TRBJ2-7	NA	TRBV19	TRBD1	TGTGCCAGTAGGGGGACAGGGGGCTCCTACGAGCAGTACTTC	CASRGTGGSYEQYF
16	TRBJ2-3	NA	TRBV27	TRBD2	TGTGCCAGCAGACCCGAGCGGGGCTCCTCGATGAATACGCAGTATTTT	CASRPERGSSMNTQYF
15	TRBJ2-3	NA	TRBV7-2	TRBD2	TGTGCCAGCAGAACAAGACTAGCGGGAGCAGATACGCAGTATTTT	CASRTRLAGADTQYF
15	TRBJ1-1	NA	TRBV19	NA	TGTGCCAGTAGTATTAGGGGCAGGAGGAACACTGAAGCTTTCTTT	CASSIRGRRNTEAFF
16	TRBJ2-3	NA	TRBV5-1	NA	TGCGCCAGCAGCCCCCGGGGAGCGGGCCTCACAGATACGCAGTATTTT	CASSPRGAGLTDTQYF
17	TRBJ2-3	NA	TRBV4-2	TRBD2	TGTGCCAGCAGCCAAGACCTAGCGGGAGAAAGCACAGATACGCAGTATTTT	CASSQDLAGESTDTQYF
15	TRBJ2-7	NA	TRBV10-2	TRBD2	TGCGCCAGCATCACCGGACTAGCGGGGCTATACGAGCAGTACTTC	CASITGLAGLYEQYF
17	TRBJ1-2	NA	TRBV9	NA	TGTGCCAGCAGCGTAGGTCCGCCAGATCGCGGAGAATATGGCTACACCTTC	CASSVGPPDRGEYGYTF
14	TRBJ2-5	few	TRBV5-6	NA	TGTGCCAGCAGCTTTGACACAGGGACGGAGACCCAGTACTTC	CASSFDTGTETQYF
18	TRBJ2-1	NA	TRBV27	TRBD2	TGTGCCAGCGACTCCGGGACTAGCTACCTCCTCCCCTACAATGAGCAGTTCTTC	CASDSGTSYLLPYNEQFF
15	TRBJ2-3	NA	TRBV9	TRBD2	TGTGCCAGCAGCCGGACTAGCGGGAGCACAGATACGCAGTATTTT	CASSRTSGSTDTQYF
15	TRBJ2-1	few	TRBV18	TRBD1	TGTGCCAGCTCACCGGGGGACAGGGTTCATAATGAGCAGTTCTTC	CASSPGDRVHNEQFF
16	TRBJ2-5	NA	TRBV18	TRBD2	TGTGCCAGCTCACCGAACCTAGCGGGTTTCCAAGAGACCCAGTACTTC	CASSPNLAGFQETQYF
15	TRBJ2-2	NA	TRBV11-2	TRBD1	TGTGCCAGCAGCCCTTCTGTGACAGGGGCCGAGGAGCTGTTTTTT	CASSPSVTGAEELFF
11	TRBJ1-2	NA	TRBV28	NA	TGTGCCAGCAGCGACAATTATGGCTACACCTTC	CASSDNYGYTF
14	TRBJ1-1	NA	TRBV6-5	TRBD1	TGTGCCAGCAGCGAGTGGGACAGGCGGTTCTCGGCTTTCTTT	CASSEWDRRFSAFF
13	TRBJ1-1	NA	TRBV19	NA	TGTGCCAGTAGTTCCTTGGGGGGGCATGAAGCTTTCTTT	CASSSLGGHEAFF
14	TRBJ1-1	NA	TRBV14	NA	TGTGCCAGCAGCCAAGAGGGGCGGGGCACTGAAGCTTTCTTT	CASSQEGRGTEAFF
14	TRBJ1-2	NA	TRBV7-9	TRBD1	TGTGCCAGCAGCTTATCGGGGGACAGTGCTGGCTACACCTTC	CASSLSGDSAGYTF
14	TRBJ2-2	once	TRBV10-1	NA	TGCGCCAGCAGTGAGTCGGGGAGCGGCGGGGAGCTGTTTTTT	CASSESGSGGELFF